The entry below gives a single TCR beta chain sequence along with its context. Its antigen is not known. The data derive from a study of shared clonotypes between healthy human individuals. This CDR3 has 13 amino acids. Germline CDR1 and CDR2: SEHNR and FQNEAQ (reference sequence). V shed 6 bases, J shed 3 bases, and the junction held 3 bases outside the gene matches. Nashville, Tennessee was home to all donors, who were Caucasian adults. Repertoires were generated with immunoSEQ multiplex PCR, while TCRdb's copy carries only in-frame clones and drops some. The repertoire holds about 1 million clones, with more than 65% as singletons. General study findings and limits: Researchers found naive subsets generally carried larger estimated richness than memory subsets.

The rearrangement joins TRBV7-9 to TRBJ1-2, with 8 bases fitting TRBD1. This receptor was taken from a man between 18 and 35 years old in good health. Sample: memory CD4+ T cells sorted from blood. The sample's subset: CD45RA-negative fraction. DNA for the CDR3: TGTGCCAGCAGGGGGGGACAGGACTATGGCTACACCTTC. Protein: CASRGGQDYGYTF.